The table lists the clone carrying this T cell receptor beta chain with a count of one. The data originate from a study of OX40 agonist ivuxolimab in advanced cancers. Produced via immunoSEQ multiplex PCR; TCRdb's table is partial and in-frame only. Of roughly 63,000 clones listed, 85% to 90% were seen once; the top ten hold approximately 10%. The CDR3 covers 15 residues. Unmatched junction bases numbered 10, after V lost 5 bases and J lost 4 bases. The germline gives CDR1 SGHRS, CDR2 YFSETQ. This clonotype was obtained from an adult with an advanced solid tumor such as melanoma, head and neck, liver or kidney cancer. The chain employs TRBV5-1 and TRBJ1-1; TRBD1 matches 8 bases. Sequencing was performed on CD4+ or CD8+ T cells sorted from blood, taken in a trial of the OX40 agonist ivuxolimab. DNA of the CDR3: TGCGCCAGCAGTCAGGGGGCGGTTTCGGGCACTGAAGCTTTCTTT. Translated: CASSQGAVSGTEAFF.